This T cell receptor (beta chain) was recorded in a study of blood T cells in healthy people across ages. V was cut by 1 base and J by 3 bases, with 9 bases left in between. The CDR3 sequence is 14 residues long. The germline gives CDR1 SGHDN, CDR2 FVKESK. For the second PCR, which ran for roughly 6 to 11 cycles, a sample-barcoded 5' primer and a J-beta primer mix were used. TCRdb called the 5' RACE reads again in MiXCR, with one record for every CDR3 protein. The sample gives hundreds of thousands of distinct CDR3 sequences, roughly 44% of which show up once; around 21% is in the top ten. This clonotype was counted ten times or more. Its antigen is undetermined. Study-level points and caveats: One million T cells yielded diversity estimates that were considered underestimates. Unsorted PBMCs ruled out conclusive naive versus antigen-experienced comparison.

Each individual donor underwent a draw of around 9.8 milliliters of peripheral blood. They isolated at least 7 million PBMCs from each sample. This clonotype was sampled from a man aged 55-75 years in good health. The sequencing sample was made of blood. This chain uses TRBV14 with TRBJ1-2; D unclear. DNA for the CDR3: TGTGCCAGCAGCCAAGGAGAGGAATACTATGGCTACACCTTC. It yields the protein CASSQGEEYYGYTF.